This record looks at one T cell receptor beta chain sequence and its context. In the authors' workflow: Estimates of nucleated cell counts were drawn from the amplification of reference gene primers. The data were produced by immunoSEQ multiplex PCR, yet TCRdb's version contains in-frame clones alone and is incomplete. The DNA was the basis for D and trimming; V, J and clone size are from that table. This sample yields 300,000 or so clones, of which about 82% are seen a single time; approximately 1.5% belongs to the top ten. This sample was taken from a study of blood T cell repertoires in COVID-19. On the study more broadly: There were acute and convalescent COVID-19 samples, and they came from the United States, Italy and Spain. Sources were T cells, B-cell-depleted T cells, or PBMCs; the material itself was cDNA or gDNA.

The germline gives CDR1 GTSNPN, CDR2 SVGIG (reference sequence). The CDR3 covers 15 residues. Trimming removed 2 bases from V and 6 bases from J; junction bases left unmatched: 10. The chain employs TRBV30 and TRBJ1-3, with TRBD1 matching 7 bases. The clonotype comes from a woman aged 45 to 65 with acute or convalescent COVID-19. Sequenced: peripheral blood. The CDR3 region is CAWSPGDSPENTIYF. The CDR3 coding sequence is TGTGCCTGGAGTCCCGGGGACAGTCCGGAAAACACCATATATTTT.